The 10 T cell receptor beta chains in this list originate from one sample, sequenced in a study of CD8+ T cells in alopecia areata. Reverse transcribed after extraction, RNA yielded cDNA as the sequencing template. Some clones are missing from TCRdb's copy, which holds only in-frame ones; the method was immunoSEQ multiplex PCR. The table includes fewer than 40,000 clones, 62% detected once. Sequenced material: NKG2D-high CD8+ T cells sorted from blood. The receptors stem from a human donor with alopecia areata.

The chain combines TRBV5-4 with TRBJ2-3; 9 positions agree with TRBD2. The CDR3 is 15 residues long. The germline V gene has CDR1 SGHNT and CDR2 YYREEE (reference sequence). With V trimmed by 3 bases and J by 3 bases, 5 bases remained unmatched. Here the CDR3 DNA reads TGTGCCAGCAGCTCGCTAGCGGGGATAACAGATACGCAGTATTTT. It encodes CASSSLAGITDTQYF.

CDR3 DNA sequence: TGTGCCAGCAGCCCGACAGGGATGGGGGAGACCCAGTACTTC. Translated, it gives CASSPTGMGETQYF. V gene TRBV11-2 combines with J gene TRBJ2-5; 7 bases map to TRBD1. This CDR3 has 14 residues. The germline V gene encodes CDR1 SGHAT and CDR2 FQNNGV. Trimming at V came to 5 bases and at J to 5 bases, leaving 8 bases not matched to a gene.

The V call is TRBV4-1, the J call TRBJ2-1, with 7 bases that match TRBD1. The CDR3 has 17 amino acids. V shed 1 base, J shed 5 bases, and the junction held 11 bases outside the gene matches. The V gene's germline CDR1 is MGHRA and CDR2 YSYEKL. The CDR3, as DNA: TGCGCCAGCAGCCAAGGCCTCGGGACAGAAAGGAACAATGAGCAGTTCTTC. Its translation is CASSQGLGTERNNEQFF.

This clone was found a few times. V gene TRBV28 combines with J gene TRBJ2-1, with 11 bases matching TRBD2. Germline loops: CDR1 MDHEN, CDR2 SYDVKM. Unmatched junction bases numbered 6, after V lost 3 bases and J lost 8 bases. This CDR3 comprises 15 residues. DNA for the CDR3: TGTGCCAGCAGTTTGGTAGCGGGAGGGTTCGATGAGCAGTTCTTC. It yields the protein CASSLVAGGFDEQFF.

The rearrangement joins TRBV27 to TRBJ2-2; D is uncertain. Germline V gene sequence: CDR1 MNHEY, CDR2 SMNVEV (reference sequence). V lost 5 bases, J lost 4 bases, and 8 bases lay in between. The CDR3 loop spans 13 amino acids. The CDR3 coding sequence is TGTGCCAGCAGTATACAAAGCACCGGGGAGCTGTTTTTT. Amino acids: CASSIQSTGELFF.

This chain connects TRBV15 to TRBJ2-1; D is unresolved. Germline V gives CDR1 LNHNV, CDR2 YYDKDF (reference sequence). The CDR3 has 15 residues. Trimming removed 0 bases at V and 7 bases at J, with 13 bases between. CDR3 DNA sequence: TGTGCCACCAGCAGAGACAGGTCAATCGGTAATGAGCAGTTCTTC. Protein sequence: CATSRDRSIGNEQFF.

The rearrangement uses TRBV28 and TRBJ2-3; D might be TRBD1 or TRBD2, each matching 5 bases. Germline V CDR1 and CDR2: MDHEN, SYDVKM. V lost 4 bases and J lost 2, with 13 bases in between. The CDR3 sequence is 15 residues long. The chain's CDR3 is CASSYQGPSTDTQYF. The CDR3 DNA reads TGTGCCAGCAGTTACCAGGGACCTTCCACAGATACGCAGTATTTT. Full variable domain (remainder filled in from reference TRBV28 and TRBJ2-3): DVKVTQSSRYLVKRTGEKVFLECVQDMDHENMFWYRQDPGLGLRLIYFSYDVKMKEKGDIPEGYSVSREKKERFSLILESASTNQTSMYLCASSYQGPSTDTQYFGPGTRLTVL.

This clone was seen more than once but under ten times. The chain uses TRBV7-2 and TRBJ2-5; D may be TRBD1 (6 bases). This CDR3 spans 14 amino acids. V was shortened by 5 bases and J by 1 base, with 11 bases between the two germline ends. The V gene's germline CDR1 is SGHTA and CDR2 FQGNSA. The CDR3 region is CASSRRGSQETQYF. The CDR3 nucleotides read TGTGCCAGCAGCCGAAGGGGGAGCCAAGAGACCCAGTACTTC.

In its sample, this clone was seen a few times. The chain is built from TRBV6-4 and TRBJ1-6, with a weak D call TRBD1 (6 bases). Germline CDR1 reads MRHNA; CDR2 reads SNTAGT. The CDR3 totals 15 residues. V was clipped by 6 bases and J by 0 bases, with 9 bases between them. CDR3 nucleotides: TGTGCCAGCAGGGAGGACAGCTCCTATAATTCACCCCTCCACTTT. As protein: CASREDSSYNSPLHF.

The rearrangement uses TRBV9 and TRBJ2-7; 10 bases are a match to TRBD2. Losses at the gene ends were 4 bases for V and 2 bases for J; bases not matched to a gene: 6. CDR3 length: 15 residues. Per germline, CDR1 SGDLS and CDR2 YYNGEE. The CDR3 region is CASSHGTSDPYEQYF. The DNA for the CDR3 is TGTGCCAGCAGCCACGGGACTAGCGATCCCTACGAGCAGTACTTC.